This T cell receptor beta chain appears in the sequencing data of a study of cytomegalovirus exposure and HLA in healthy donors. Study-level points and caveats: The authors later linked a missense DCLRE1C variant to TCR beta V- and J-gene trimming.

About this clone itself: The antigen is not known. The junction departs from the called germline gene at one end, perhaps through a read error.

Germline V lookup: CDR1 GTSNPN, CDR2 SVGIG (reference sequence). This CDR3 has 11 residues. PCR was performed using 60 Vbeta and 13 Jbeta primers. Per the original methods: Per a later analysis, the number of unique TCR beta chains was around 80 million, of which 10 million to 11 million were shared. Sequencing was performed with immunoSEQ multiplex PCR; in TCRdb, only in-frame clones are kept and a portion is missing. From that table come the V and J calls and clone size; the DNA was used to work out D and trimming. The sample lists some 270,000 clones, about four fifths occurring once. The sequence was collected from a girl aged 2 to 10 in good health and CMV-seronegative. V gene TRBV30 combines with J gene TRBJ2-3; TRBD2 matches at 11 bases. The sample comprised PBMCs. CDR3: CAWASGGPRHF. CDR3 DNA: TGTGCCTGGGCTAGCGGGGGGCCCAGACATTTT.